The 20 T cell receptor beta chains below all came from one sample that was sequenced in a study of cytomegalovirus exposure and HLA in healthy donors. It was with 60 Vbeta and 13 Jbeta primers that the PCR ran. Method: immunoSEQ multiplex PCR; TCRdb's copy keeps in-frame clones and lacks some. The listing contains around 70,000 clones. Sequenced material: PBMCs. These receptors all stem from a man aged 35 to 55 in good health and CMV-seronegative.

The V call is TRBV10-3, the J call TRBJ2-2; maybe TRBD2 (6 bases). The CDR3 has 13 amino acids. Trimming left V 7 bases short and J 7 bases short, with 13 bases between. CDR1 is ENHRY, CDR2 SYGVKD, per germline. CDR3 sequence: CAITPGTVGELFF. CDR3 nucleotides: TGTGCCATCACCCCAGGGACTGTCGGGGAGCTGTTTTTT.

The chain links TRBV6-1 to TRBJ2-2; 8 bases fit TRBD1. This CDR3 has 14 residues. Germline loops: CDR1 MNHNS, CDR2 SASEGT. V lost 5 bases, J lost 4 bases, and 3 bases stayed unmatched. The CDR3 loop is CASSIDRGTGELFF. DNA for the CDR3: TGTGCCAGCAGTATCGACAGGGGCACCGGGGAGCTGTTTTTT.

This chain uses TRBV2 with TRBJ1-1; 10 bases are a match to TRBD1. This CDR3 comprises 13 residues. V shed 8 bases and J 5 bases; nucleotides not matched to a gene: 5. Germline CDR1 is SNHLY and CDR2 is FYNNEI. DNA for the CDR3: TGTGCCAGCGACAGGGGGCTGGGGACTGAAGCTTTCTTT. Encoded protein: CASDRGLGTEAFF.

V gene TRBV30 combines with J gene TRBJ1-4; the D is unclear. The CDR3 totals 11 residues. Germline loops: CDR1 GTSNPN, CDR2 SVGIG (reference sequence). Trimming shortened V by 2 bases and J by 8 bases, and 6 bases separated the two germline ends. The CDR3 region is CAWSIREKLFF. The CDR3 DNA sequence: TGTGCCTGGAGTATCCGGGAAAAACTGTTTTTT. Full variable domain (outside the CDR3, taken from reference TRBV30 and TRBJ1-4): SQTIHQWPATLVQPVGSPLSLECTVEGTSNPNLYWYRQAAGRGLQLLFYSVGIGQISSEVPQNLSASRPQDRQFILSSKKLLLSDSGFYLCAWSIREKLFFGSGTQLSVL.

The J gene is TRBJ1-1, the V gene TRBV6-6, with 8 bases matching TRBD1. V was pared by 7 bases and J by 3 bases, with 7 bases of the junction left unmatched. Germline CDR1 and CDR2: MNHNY and SVGAGI (reference sequence). CDR3 length: 14 amino acids. Here the CDR3 DNA reads TGTGCCAGCACCCTAACGGACAGGGACACTGAAGCTTTCTTT. This codes for CASTLTDRDTEAFF.

This chain joins TRBV6-6 and TRBJ1-5; the D gene is possibly TRBD1 (6 bases). The germline V gene encodes CDR1 MNHNY and CDR2 SVGAGI (reference sequence). The CDR3 sequence is 13 residues long. The V gene lost 2 bases and the J gene lost 7 bases, with 9 bases spanning the gap. The CDR3 DNA follows: TGTGCCAGCAGTTACGGGGGGGCACAGCCCCAGCATTTT. Encoded protein: CASSYGGAQPQHF.

V gene TRBV9 combines with J gene TRBJ2-3; 7 positions match TRBD1. The V gene's germline CDR1 is SGDLS and CDR2 YYNGEE. This CDR3 is built from 14 residues. With V trimmed by 5 bases and J by 0 bases, 3 bases remained unmatched. CDR3 bases: TGTGCCAGCAGAGGACAGGACAGCACAGATACGCAGTATTTT. This sequence encodes CASRGQDSTDTQYF.

The rearrangement uses TRBV11-2 and TRBJ1-1; D is perhaps TRBD1 (6 bases). The CDR3 has 13 residues. Germline loops: CDR1 SGHAT, CDR2 FQNNGV. V lost 5 bases to trimming and J lost 5 bases, with 12 bases between them. This CDR3 reads CASSVHRETEAFF. DNA of the CDR3: TGTGCCAGCAGCGTACACAGGGAGACTGAAGCTTTCTTT.

The gene calls are TRBV5-6 and TRBJ2-2; 7 bases map to TRBD2. Germline values: CDR1 SGHDT, CDR2 YYEEEE. This CDR3 contains 16 residues. Trimming at V came to 2 bases and at J to 7 bases, leaving 11 bases not matched to a gene. The CDR3 region has the DNA TGTGCCAGCAGCTTAGGACTAGTATTAAAGGGCGGGGAGCTGTTTTTT. Residues: CASSLGLVLKGGELFF.

The V and J genes are TRBV11-2 and TRBJ1-4, with TRBD1 as a possible D gene (5 bases). The CDR3 covers 13 residues. Per germline, CDR1 SGHAT and CDR2 FQNNGV. Trimming took 4 bases from V and 11 from J, leaving 14 bases between them. This chain's CDR3 is CASSSATGRKLFF. The CDR3 nucleotides are TGTGCCAGCAGCTCTGCAACAGGACGGAAACTGTTTTTT.

The rearrangement uses TRBV28 and TRBJ2-3, with 7 positions matching TRBD2. The J segment lost 5 bases and the V segment lost 6 bases, leaving 11 bases of the junction unmatched. Germline CDR1 is MDHEN and CDR2 is SYDVKM. The CDR3 length is 15 residues. The CDR3: CASSPRAGARDTQYF. DNA for the CDR3: TGTGCCAGCAGCCCTCGGGCGGGAGCAAGAGATACGCAGTATTTT. Drawing the rest from reference TRBV28 and TRBJ2-3, the complete variable domain is DVKVTQSSRYLVKRTGEKVFLECVQDMDHENMFWYRQDPGLGLRLIYFSYDVKMKEKGDIPEGYSVSREKKERFSLILESASTNQTSMYLCASSPRAGARDTQYFGPGTRLTVL.

Details on this clone: One junction end does not reproduce the germline sequence, and a read error may be involved. V and J are TRBV5-1 and TRBJ1-2; a possible D gene is TRBD1 (5 bases). From germline, CDR1 is SGHRS and CDR2 YFSETQ. The CDR3 runs 11 residues. This chain's CDR3 is CASSSPSGEVF. As DNA, the CDR3 is TGCGCCAGCAGCTCGCCCTCGGGGGAGGTCTTC.

The chain recombines TRBV4-2 with TRBJ2-7, with 8 nucleotides matching TRBD2. V shed 0 bases and J 6 bases; nucleotides not matched to a gene: 4. The length of the CDR3 is 14 residues. Germline values: CDR1 LGHNA, CDR2 YNFKEQ. The chain's CDR3 is CASSQDTREGEQYF. As DNA, the CDR3 is TGTGCCAGCAGCCAAGATACCCGGGAGGGCGAGCAGTACTTC.

The chain uses TRBV28 and TRBJ1-1, with no clear D. In germline, CDR1 is MDHEN, CDR2 SYDVKM. The V end was cut by 8 bases, the J end by 2 bases, with 9 bases between. This CDR3 region has 12 residues. CDR3 loop: CASCGSNTEAFF. The CDR3, as DNA: TGTGCCAGCTGCGGCTCAAACACTGAAGCTTTCTTT.

The chain couples TRBV27 to TRBJ2-1; TRBD2 matches at 8 bases. Trimming cost V 2 bases and J 8 bases; bases outside gene matches: 8. Per the germline V gene, CDR1 is MNHEY and CDR2 is SMNVEV (reference sequence). The length of the CDR3 is 15 residues. CDR3 DNA: TGTGCCAGCAGTTTAGGGACTAGAATAGGCTATGAGCAGTTCTTC. Its protein is CASSLGTRIGYEQFF.

The V and J genes are TRBV28 and TRBJ2-7; D perhaps matches TRBD2 (6 bases). The CDR3 is 14 amino acids. The V gene's germline CDR1 is MDHEN and CDR2 SYDVKM. The germline V and J ends were trimmed by 6 bases and 7 bases, with 19 bases remaining between them. In nucleotides, the CDR3 is TGTGCCAGCAGCTCCGGGGGTGGCGTGGGGGAGCAGTACTTC. This gives the protein CASSSGGGVGEQYF.

The CDR3: CASSLGVTANSPLHF. The CDR3 DNA reads TGTGCCAGCAGCTTGGGGGTGACAGCAAATTCACCCCTCCACTTT. V and J are TRBV5-5 and TRBJ1-6; tentatively, D is TRBD1 (5 bases). Germline loops: CDR1 SGHKS, CDR2 YYEKEE (reference sequence). V shed 0 bases and J shed 7 bases, with 11 bases lying between them. This CDR3 spans 15 amino acids.

The V and J genes are TRBV5-1 and TRBJ2-3, with D possibly matching TRBD2 (5 bases). CDR3 length: 14 residues. V shed 1 base and J shed 1 base, with 7 bases lying between them. CDR1 SGHRS and CDR2 YFSETQ come from the germline V gene. CDR3 sequence (DNA): TGCGCCAGCAGCTTGTTGCGGGGCACAGATACGCAGTATTTT. Its protein is CASSLLRGTDTQYF.

The J gene is TRBJ2-7, the V gene TRBV6-6; 7 positions agree with TRBD1. The V gene's germline CDR1 is MNHNY and CDR2 SVGAGI (reference sequence). V lost 7 bases and J lost 0; bases outside the gene matches: 3. This CDR3 is built from 13 residues. CDR3 bases: TGTGCCAGCATACGACAGGGCTCCTACGAGCAGTACTTC. Its translation is CASIRQGSYEQYF.

The chain links TRBV19 to TRBJ1-4, with D maybe TRBD1 (6 bases). Trimming took 5 bases from V and 8 from J, leaving 12 bases between them. This CDR3 spans 13 amino acids. CDR1 LNHDA and CDR2 SQIVND come from the germline V gene (reference sequence). For the CDR3, the DNA is TGTGCCAGTAGTCAAAACAGGGACGAAAAACTGTTTTTT. Its protein is CASSQNRDEKLFF.